A single sample is the source of the 4 T cell receptor beta chains below, sequenced in a study of cytomegalovirus exposure and HLA in healthy donors (dated by TCRdb to the late 2010s). The protocol used for the library was the immunoSEQ multiplex PCR assay. For the multiplex PCR, a mixture combining 60 forward primers for TCR Vbeta segments and 13 reverse primers for TCR Jbeta segments was used. Held by TCRdb, this immuneACCESS table contains in-frame sequences only and omits some clones. Under half of the omission traces to an unresolved V gene where checked; the cause of the rest is unknown. Present in this sample are 150,000 to 180,000 clones, 79% of which were seen just once. The ten largest clones represent roughly 8% of the sample. The sample taken for sequencing was PBMCs. Every receptor here comes from a man aged 25-45 years in good health and CMV-seropositive.

The genes are TRBV11-1 and TRBJ1-2; TRBD1 matches 9 bases. The CDR3 extends over 17 amino acids. The germline gives CDR1 SGHAT, CDR2 FQDESV (reference sequence). J gave up 2 bases and V 5 bases, and 12 bases lay outside the gene matches. CDR3 nucleotide sequence: TGTGCCAGCAGCGCGGCCGGGACAGGGTCCGTAAACTATGGCTACACCTTC. Translating it yields CASSAAGTGSVNYGYTF.

The genes are TRBV2 and TRBJ1-6; a weak D match, TRBD1 (5 bases). The CDR3 length is 15 residues. With 4 bases removed from V and 8 bases from J, the gap between germline ends came to 15 bases. Germline CDR1 is SNHLY and CDR2 is FYNNEI. DNA for the CDR3: TGTGCCAGCAGTGCCGGGCAGGGAAAGGATTCACCCCTCCACTTT. This gives the protein CASSAGQGKDSPLHF.

The chain carries TRBV30 and TRBJ1-2; D is possibly TRBD1 (6 bases). Germline CDR1 reads GTSNPN; CDR2 reads SVGIG (reference sequence). V gave up 0 bases and J gave up 7 bases, with 12 bases separating them. This CDR3 is built from 13 residues. DNA of the CDR3: TGTGCCTGGAGTGTAATCGGGGGGCTTGGCTACACCTTC. The encoded protein is CAWSVIGGLGYTF.

This chain joins TRBV5-1 and TRBJ2-7; a weak D match, TRBD1 (6 bases). Trimming shortened V by 6 bases and J by 0 bases, and 16 bases separated the two germline ends. This CDR3 is 15 amino acids long. Germline V gene sequence: CDR1 SGHRS, CDR2 YFSETQ. The CDR3 coding sequence is TGCGCCAGCACCCTGGGGGCGGGTCGCTCCTACGAGCAGTACTTC. Translation: CASTLGAGRSYEQYF.